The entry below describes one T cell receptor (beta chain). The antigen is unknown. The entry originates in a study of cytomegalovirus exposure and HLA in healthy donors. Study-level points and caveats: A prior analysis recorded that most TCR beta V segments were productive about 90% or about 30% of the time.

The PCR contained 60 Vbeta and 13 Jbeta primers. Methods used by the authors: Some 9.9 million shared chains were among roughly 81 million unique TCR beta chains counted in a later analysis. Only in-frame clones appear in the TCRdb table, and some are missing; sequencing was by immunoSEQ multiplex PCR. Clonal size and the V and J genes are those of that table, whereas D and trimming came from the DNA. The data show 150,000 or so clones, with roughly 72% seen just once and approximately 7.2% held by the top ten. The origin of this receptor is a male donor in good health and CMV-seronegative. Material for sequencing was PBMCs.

CDR3 sequence reads: CATGSSGGDHNEQFF. The CDR3 nucleotides read TGTGCCACAGGCTCGAGCGGGGGAGATCACAATGAGCAGTTCTTC. The V and J genes are TRBV10-3 and TRBJ2-1, with 8 bases identical to TRBD2. The CDR3 runs 15 residues. Germline assignment: CDR1 ENHRY and CDR2 SYGVKD. The ends lost 10 bases at V and 5 bases at J; junction bases unmatched: 13.